One and the same sample provided the 14 T cell receptor beta chains below, sequenced in a study of CXCR3-negative and CXCR3-positive naive CD8 T cells. UMI-tagged TRB cDNA libraries were built via 5' RACE. One entry per CDR3 protein, without DNA, is what TCRdb gives after re-calling the 5' RACE reads. The sample table includes tens of thousands of distinct CDR3 sequences. Material: memory CD8+ T cells from blood. The receptors were gathered from a human donor in good health. Some clones in this sample may be carry-over from other donors' samples.

V usage is TRBV19 and J usage is TRBJ2-7; TCRdb proposes TRBD2, but this gene call is untestable without DNA. CDR1 is LNHDA, CDR2 SQIVND, per germline (reference sequence). The CDR3 is made up of 15 amino acids. The CDR3 is CASSIGLAGGYEQYF.

V and J are TRBV20-1 and TRBJ2-1; absent DNA, TCRdb's TRBD2 call cannot be checked. CDR1 and CDR2 from the germline V gene are DFQATT and SNEGSKA (reference sequence). The CDR3 runs 15 residues. The CDR3 is CSAATRTSGVNEQFF.

This chain links TRBV11-2 with TRBJ2-5; TCRdb picks TRBD2, but there is no DNA to check that call. This CDR3 has 20 amino acids. Germline loops: CDR1 SGHAT, CDR2 FQNNGV. The CDR3 sequence is CASSLPTSGTHNAHQETQYF. Variable domain in full (rest from reference TRBV11-2 and TRBJ2-5): EAGVAQSPRYKIIEKRQSVAFWCNPISGHATLYWYQQILGQGPKLLIQFQNNGVVDDSQLPKDRFSAERLKGVDSTLKIQPAKLEDSAVYLCASSLPTSGTHNAHQETQYFGPGTRLLVL.

The chain recombines TRBV12-3 or TRBV12-4 with TRBJ1-2; TCRdb picks TRBD1, but there is no DNA to check that call. The CDR3 length is 18 residues. The CDR3 is CASSNPLPQSESLYGYTF.

This chain joins TRBV7-9 and TRBJ2-1; the D call of TRBD2 rests on TCRdb alone, since no DNA is present to check it. CDR3 length equals 16 residues. Germline V gives CDR1 SEHNR, CDR2 FQNEAQ (reference sequence). The CDR3 reads CASTGQRAGDYNEQFF.

The CDR3 loop is CASSDLDRGWGNEQFF. The rearrangement links TRBV25-1 to TRBJ2-1; the TRBD1 assignment by TCRdb is unverifiable without DNA. Germline V gives CDR1 MGHDK, CDR2 SYGVNS. This CDR3 has 16 amino acids.

This sequence joins TRBV6-2 or TRBV6-3 and TRBJ2-3; TCRdb designates TRBD1, a call that cannot be tested without DNA. CDR3 length: 14 amino acids. Germline V CDR1 and CDR2: MNHEY, SVGEGT. The CDR3 protein is CASSSGTTTDTQYF.

This chain joins TRBV20-1 and TRBJ2-1; checking the TCRdb D call of TRBD2 is not possible without DNA. CDR1 DFQATT and CDR2 SNEGSKA come from the germline V gene (reference sequence). This CDR3 has 14 residues. The CDR3 reads CSALSGSEYNEQFF.

The chain uses TRBV20-1 and TRBJ2-5; TCRdb names TRBD2, which stays unverified in the absence of DNA. This CDR3 contains 14 residues. Germline V gives CDR1 DFQATT, CDR2 SNEGSKA (reference sequence). The CDR3 sequence is CSAASGRISETQYF.

The V call is TRBV19, the J call TRBJ1-5; TCRdb selects TRBD1, and the lack of DNA leaves this call unchecked. CDR1 and CDR2 from the germline V gene are LNHDA and SQIVND (reference sequence). The CDR3 has 15 amino acids. The CDR3 loop is CASSPHRASNQPQHF.

V gene TRBV7-6 combines with J gene TRBJ2-7; TCRdb's D gene call, TRBD1, goes unchecked for lack of DNA. The CDR3 spans 13 residues. Germline loops: CDR1 SGHVS, CDR2 FNYEAQ. CDR3 region: CASSPWAGYEQYF.

This chain links TRBV29-1 with TRBJ2-7. The CDR3 is 11 residues long. Germline CDR1 reads SQVTM; CDR2 reads ANQGSEA. CDR3 residues: CSVDSYNEQYF.

The CDR3 region is CASSFQGGGFNQPQHF. The V and J genes are TRBV28 and TRBJ1-5. The CDR3 is 16 residues long. Per germline, CDR1 MDHEN and CDR2 SYDVKM.

V gene TRBV10-2 combines with J gene TRBJ2-3; the D gene TCRdb calls, TRBD1, cannot be checked with no DNA. There are 14 residues in the CDR3. Germline CDR1 WSHSY, CDR2 SAAADI. CDR3: CASSVAGVSDTQYF.